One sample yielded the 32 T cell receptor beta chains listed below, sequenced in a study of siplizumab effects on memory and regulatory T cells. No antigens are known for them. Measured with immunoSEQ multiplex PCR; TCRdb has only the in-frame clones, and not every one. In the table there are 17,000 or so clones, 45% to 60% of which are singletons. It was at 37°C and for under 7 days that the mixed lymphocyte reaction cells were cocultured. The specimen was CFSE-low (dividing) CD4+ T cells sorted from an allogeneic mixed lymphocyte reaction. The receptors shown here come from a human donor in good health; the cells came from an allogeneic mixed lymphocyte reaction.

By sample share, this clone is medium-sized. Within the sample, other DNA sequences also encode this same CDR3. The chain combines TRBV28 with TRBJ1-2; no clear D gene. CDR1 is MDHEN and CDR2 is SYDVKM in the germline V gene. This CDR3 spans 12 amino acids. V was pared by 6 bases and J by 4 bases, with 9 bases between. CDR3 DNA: TGTGCCAGCAGCCGACACGGCTATGGCTACACCTTC. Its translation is CASSRHGYGYTF.

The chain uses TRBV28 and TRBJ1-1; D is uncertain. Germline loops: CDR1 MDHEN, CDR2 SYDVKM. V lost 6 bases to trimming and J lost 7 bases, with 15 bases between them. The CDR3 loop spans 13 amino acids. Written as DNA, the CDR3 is TGTGCCAGCAGGCACCTGGCGCGGGATGAAGCTTTCTTT. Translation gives CASRHLARDEAFF.

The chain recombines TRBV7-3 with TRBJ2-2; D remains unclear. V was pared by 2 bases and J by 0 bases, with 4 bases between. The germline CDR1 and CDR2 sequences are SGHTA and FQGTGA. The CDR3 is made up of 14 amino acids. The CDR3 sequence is CASSLAANTGELFF. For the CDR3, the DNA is TGTGCCAGCAGCTTAGCAGCGAACACCGGGGAGCTGTTTTTT. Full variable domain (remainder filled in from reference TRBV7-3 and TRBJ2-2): GAGVSQTPSNKVTEKGKYVELRCDPISGHTALYWYRQSLGQGPEFLIYFQGTGAADDSGLPNDRFFAVRPEGSVSTLKIQRTERGDSAVYLCASSLAANTGELFFGEGSRLTVL.

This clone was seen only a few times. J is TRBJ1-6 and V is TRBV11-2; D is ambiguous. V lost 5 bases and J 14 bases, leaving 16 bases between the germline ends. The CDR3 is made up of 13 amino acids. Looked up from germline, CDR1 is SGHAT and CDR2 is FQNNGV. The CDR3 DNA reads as TGTGCCAGCAGCCCTATAACGAAGGGCACCCTCCACTTT. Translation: CASSPITKGTLHF.

The CDR3 spells CASREALANYGYTF. CDR3 nucleotides: TGTGCCAGCAGAGAGGCCCTAGCTAACTATGGCTACACCTTC. This chain connects TRBV6-6 to TRBJ1-2; D remains unclear. Trimming cost V 6 bases and J 0 bases, with 11 bases left between them. From germline, CDR1 is MNHNY and CDR2 SVGAGI (reference sequence). There are 14 residues in the CDR3.

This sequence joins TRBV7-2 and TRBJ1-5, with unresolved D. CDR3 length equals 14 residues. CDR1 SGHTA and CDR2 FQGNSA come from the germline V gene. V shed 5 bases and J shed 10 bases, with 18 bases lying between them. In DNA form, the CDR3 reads TGTGCCAGCAGCGAATCCCTTGGGGTTGGCCCCCAGCATTTT. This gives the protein CASSESLGVGPQHF. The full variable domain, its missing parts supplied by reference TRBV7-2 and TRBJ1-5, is GAGVSQSPSNKVTEKGKDVELRCDPISGHTALYWYRQSLGQGLEFLIYFQGNSAPDKSGLPSDRFSAERTGGSVSTLTIQRTQQEDSAVYLCASSESLGVGPQHFGDGTRLSIL.

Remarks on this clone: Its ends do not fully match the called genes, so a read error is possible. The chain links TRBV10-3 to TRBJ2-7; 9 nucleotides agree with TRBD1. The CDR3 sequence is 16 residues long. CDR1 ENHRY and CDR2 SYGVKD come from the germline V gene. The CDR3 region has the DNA TGTGCCAGCAGTGGGCCGGGACAGGGTAATTCCTACGAGCAGTACTTC. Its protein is CASSGPGQGNSYEQYF.

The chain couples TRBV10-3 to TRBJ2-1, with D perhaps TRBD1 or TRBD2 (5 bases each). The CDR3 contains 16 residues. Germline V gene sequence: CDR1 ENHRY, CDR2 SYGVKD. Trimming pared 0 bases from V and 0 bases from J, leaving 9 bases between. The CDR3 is CAISESEGSSYNEQFF. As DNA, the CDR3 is TGTGCCATCAGTGAGTCAGAGGGGAGCTCCTACAATGAGCAGTTCTTC.

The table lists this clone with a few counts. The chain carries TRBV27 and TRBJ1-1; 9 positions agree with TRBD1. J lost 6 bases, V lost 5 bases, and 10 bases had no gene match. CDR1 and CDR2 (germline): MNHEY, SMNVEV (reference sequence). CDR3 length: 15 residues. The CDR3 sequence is CASSLPGQGSAEAFF. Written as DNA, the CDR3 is TGTGCCAGCAGTCTCCCGGGACAGGGTTCGGCTGAAGCTTTCTTT.

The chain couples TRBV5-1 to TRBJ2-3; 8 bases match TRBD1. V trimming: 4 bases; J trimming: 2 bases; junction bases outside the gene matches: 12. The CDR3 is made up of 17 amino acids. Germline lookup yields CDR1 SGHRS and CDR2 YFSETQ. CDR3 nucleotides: TGCGCCAGCAGCCTTCGTTCGGACAGGGCGGTCACAGATACGCAGTATTTT. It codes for CASSLRSDRAVTDTQYF.

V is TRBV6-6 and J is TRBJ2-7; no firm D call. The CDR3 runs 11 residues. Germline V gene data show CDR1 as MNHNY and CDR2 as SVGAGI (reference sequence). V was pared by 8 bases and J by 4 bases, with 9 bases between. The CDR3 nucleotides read TGTGCCAGCGGTACCGGTTACGAGCAGTACTTC. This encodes CASGTGYEQYF.

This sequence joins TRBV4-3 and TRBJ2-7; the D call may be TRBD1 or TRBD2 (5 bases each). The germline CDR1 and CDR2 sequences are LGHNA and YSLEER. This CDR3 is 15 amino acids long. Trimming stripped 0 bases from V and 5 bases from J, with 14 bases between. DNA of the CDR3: TGCGCCAGCAGCCAAGAGGGGACGGCCTCGAACGAGCAGTACTTC. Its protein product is CASSQEGTASNEQYF.

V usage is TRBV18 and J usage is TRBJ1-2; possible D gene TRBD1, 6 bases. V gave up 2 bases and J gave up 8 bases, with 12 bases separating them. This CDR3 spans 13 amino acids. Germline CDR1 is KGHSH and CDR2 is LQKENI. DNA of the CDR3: TGTGCCAGCTCACCATCCCTCGGGGGCGGCTACACCTTC. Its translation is CASSPSLGGGYTF.

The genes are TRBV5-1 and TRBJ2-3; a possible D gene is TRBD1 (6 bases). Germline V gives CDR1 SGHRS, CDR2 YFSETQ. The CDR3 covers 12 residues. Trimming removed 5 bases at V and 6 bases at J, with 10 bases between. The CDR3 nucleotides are TGCGCCAGCAGAGGGACATGGGATACGCAGTATTTT. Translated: CASRGTWDTQYF.

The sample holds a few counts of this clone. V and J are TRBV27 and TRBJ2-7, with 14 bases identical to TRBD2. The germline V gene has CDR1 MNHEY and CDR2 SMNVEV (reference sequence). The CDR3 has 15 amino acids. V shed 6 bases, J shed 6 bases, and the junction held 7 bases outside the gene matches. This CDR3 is CASRRTSGGLSEQYF. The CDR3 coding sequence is TGTGCCAGCAGAAGGACTAGCGGGGGGCTCTCCGAGCAGTACTTC.

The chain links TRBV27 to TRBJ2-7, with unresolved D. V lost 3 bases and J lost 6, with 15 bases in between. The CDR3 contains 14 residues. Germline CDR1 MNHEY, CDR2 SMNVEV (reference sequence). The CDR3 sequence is CASSFRQAVGEQYF. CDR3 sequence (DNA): TGTGCCAGCAGTTTCCGGCAGGCGGTGGGCGAGCAGTACTTC.

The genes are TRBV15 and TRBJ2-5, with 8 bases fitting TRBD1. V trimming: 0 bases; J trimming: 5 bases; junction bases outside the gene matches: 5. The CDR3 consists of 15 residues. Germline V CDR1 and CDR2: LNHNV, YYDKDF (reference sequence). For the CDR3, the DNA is TGTGCCACCAGCAGAGACAGGGGGCTTGGGGAGACCCAGTACTTC. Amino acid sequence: CATSRDRGLGETQYF.

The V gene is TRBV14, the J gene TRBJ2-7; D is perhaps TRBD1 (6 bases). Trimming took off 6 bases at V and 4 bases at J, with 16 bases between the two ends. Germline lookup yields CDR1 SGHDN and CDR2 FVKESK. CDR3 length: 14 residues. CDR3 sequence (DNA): TGTGCCAGCAGTACACAGGGTGGGAGTTACGAGCAGTACTTC. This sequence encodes CASSTQGGSYEQYF.

The CDR3 is CASSSPGQGAWGYTF. As DNA, the CDR3 is TGTGCCAGCAGTAGTCCGGGGCAGGGGGCATGGGGCTACACCTTC. The chain has TRBV27 and TRBJ1-2; TRBD1 matches 8 bases. V lost 5 bases to trimming and J lost 8 bases; unmatched junction nucleotides: 13. This CDR3 has 15 amino acids. The V gene's germline CDR1 is MNHEY and CDR2 SMNVEV (reference sequence).

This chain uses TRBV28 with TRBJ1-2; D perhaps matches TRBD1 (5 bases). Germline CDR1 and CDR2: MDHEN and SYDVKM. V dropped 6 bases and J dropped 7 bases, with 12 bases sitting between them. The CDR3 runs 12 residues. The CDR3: CASRDGQGGYTF. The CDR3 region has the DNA TGTGCCAGCAGGGACGGCCAGGGTGGCTACACCTTC.

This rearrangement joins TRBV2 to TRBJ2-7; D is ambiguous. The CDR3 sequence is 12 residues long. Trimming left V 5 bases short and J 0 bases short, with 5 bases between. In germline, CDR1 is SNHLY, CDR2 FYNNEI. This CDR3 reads CASSFSSYEQYF. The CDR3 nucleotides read TGTGCCAGCAGTTTTAGCTCCTACGAGCAGTACTTC.

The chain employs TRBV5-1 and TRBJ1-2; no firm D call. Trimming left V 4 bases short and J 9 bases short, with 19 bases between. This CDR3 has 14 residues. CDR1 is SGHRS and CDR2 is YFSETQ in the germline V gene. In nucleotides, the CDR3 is TGCGCCAGCAGCCAAGAGTTGGCGGGAGAGAGCTACACCTTC. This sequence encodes CASSQELAGESYTF.

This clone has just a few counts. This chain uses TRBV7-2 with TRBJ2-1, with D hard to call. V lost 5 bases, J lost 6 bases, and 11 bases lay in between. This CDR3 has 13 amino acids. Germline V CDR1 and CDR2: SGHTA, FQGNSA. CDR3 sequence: CASSRPVGNEQFF. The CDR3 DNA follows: TGTGCCAGCAGCCGCCCGGTCGGCAATGAGCAGTTCTTC.

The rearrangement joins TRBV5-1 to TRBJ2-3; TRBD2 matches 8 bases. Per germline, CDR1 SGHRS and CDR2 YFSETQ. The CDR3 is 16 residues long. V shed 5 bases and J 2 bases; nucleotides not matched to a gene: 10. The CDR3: CASRRVAGGITDTQYF. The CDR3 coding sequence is TGCGCCAGCAGAAGGGTGGCGGGGGGAATCACAGATACGCAGTATTTT.

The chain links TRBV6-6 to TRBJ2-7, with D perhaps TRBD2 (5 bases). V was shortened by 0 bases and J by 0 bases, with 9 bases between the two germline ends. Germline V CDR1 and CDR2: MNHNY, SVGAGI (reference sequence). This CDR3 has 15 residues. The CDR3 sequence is CASSYSLTTSYEQYF. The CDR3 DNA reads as TGTGCCAGCAGTTACTCGTTGACTACCTCCTACGAGCAGTACTTC.

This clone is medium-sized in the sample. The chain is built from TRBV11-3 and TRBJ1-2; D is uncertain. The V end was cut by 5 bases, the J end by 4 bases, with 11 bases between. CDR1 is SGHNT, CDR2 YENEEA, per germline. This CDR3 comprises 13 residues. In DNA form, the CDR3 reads TGTGCCAGCAGCCTATCTGATGGCTATGGCTACACCTTC. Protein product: CASSLSDGYGYTF.

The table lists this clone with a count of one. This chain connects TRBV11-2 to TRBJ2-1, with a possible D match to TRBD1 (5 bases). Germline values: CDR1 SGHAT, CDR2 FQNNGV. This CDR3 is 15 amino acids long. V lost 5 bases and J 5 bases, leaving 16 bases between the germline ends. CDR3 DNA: TGTGCCAGCAGCCTCAAGCCAGGGTGGGACAATGAGCAGTTCTTC. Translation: CASSLKPGWDNEQFF.

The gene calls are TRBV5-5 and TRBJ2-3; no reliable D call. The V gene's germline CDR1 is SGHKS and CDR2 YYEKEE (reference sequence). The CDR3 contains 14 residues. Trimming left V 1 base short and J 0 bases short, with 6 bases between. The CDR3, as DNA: TGTGCCAGCAGCTTGATGACTAGCACAGATACGCAGTATTTT. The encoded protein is CASSLMTSTDTQYF.

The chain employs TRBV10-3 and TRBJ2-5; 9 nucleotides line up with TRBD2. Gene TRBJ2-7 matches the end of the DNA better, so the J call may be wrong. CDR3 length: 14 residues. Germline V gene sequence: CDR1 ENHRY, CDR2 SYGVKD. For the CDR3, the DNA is TGTGCATGCGGCGGGGGGGGCAACGCCTACGAGCAGTACTTC. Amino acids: CACGGGGNAYEQYF.

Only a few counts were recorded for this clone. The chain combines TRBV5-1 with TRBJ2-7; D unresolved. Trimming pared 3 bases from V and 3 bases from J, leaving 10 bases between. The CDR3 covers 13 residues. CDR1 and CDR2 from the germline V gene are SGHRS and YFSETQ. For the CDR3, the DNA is TGCGCCAGCAGCTCACAACCCCTCTACGAGCAGTACTTC. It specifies CASSSQPLYEQYF.

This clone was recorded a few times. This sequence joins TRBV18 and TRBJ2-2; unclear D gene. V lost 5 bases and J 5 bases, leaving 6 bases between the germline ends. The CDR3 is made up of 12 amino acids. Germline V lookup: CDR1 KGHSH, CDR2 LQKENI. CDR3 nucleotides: TGTGCCAGCTCAGTACGTACCGGGGAGCTGTTTTTT. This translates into CASSVRTGELFF.

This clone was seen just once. The CDR3 protein is CATTILRDTQYF. In DNA form, the CDR3 reads TGTGCCACTACAATACTGCGGGATACGCAGTATTTT. The rearrangement uses TRBV7-9 and TRBJ2-3; D gene ambiguous. Per germline, CDR1 SEHNR and CDR2 FQNEAQ (reference sequence). Trimming removed 10 bases from V and 6 bases from J, with 14 bases in between. The CDR3 covers 12 residues.